This TCR beta chain comes out of a study of blood T cell repertoires in COVID-19. The wider study: From T cells, B-cell-depleted T cells, or PBMCs came the material, which was cDNA or gDNA.

The table came from immunoSEQ multiplex PCR; TCRdb's copy has only in-frame clones and leaves some out. The sample lists hundreds of thousands of clones, 65% to 90% occurring once. Recovered status applied to Cohort 3 donors who had two consecutive negative PCRs. It also applied to those with clearance or with symptom resolution. Germline-derived CDR1 and CDR2 are WNHNN and SYGVQD (reference sequence). The V end was cut by 4 bases, the J end by 0 bases, with 6 bases between. The CDR3 covers 13 residues. The sample comprised PBMCs or T cells enriched from blood (not recorded which). This TCR came from a man between 18 and 29 years old who had recovered from COVID-19. The rearrangement uses TRBV10-1 and TRBJ1-1, with D unclear. CDR3 loop: CASSVNVNTEAFF. The DNA for the CDR3 is TGCGCCAGCAGTGTCAATGTGAACACTGAAGCTTTCTTT.